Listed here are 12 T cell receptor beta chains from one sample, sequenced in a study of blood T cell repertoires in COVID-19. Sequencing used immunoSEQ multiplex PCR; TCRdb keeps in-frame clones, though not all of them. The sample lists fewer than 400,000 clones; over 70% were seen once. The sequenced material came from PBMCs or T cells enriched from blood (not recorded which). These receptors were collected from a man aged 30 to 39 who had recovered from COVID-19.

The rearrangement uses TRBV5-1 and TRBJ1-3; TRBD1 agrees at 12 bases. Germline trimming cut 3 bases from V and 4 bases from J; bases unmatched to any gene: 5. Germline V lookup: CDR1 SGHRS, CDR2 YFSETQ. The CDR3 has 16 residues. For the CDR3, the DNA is TGCGCCAGCAGCTGGGGACAGGGGGCGAAAGGAAACACCATATATTTT. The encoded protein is CASSWGQGAKGNTIYF.

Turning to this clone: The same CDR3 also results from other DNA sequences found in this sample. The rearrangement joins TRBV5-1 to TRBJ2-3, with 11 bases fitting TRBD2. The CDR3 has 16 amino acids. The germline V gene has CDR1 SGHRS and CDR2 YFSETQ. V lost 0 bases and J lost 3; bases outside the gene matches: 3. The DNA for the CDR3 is TGCGCCAGCAGCTTGGGGCTAGCGGGGGGAACAGATACGCAGTATTTT. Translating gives CASSLGLAGGTDTQYF.

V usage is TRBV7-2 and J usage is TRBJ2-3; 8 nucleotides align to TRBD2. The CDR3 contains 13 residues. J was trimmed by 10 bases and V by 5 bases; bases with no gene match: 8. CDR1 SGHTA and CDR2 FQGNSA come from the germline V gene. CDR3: CASSGGGLGPQYF. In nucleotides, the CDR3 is TGTGCCAGCAGCGGGGGGGGACTAGGCCCGCAGTATTTT.

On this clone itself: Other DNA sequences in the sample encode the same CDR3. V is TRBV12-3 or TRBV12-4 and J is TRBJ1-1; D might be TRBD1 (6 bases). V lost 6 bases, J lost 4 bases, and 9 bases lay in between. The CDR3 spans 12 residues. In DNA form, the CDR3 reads TGTGCCAGCAGCCGAGGGGGCACTGAAGCTTTCTTT. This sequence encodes CASSRGGTEAFF.

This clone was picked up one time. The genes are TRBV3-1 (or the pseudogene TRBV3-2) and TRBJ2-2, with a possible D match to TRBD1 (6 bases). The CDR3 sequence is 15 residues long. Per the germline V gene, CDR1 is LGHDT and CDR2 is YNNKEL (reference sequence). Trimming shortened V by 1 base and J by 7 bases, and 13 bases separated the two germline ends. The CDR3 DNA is TGTGCCAGCAGCCAAGCCCCACAGGGAGACGGGGAGCTGTTTTTT. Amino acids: CASSQAPQGDGELFF.

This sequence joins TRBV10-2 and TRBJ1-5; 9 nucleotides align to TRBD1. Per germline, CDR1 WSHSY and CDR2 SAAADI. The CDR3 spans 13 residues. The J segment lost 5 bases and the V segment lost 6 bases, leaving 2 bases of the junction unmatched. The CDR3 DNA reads TGCGCCAGCAGGGGGACAGGGCATCAGCCCCAGCATTTT. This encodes CASRGTGHQPQHF.

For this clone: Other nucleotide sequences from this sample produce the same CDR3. The CDR3 sequence: CASNRGQGAYEQYF. The CDR3 bases are TGCGCCAGCAACCGGGGACAGGGGGCCTACGAGCAGTACTTC. The chain uses TRBV5-1 and TRBJ2-7; 11 bases fit TRBD1. This CDR3 contains 14 residues. Trimming at V came to 6 bases and at J to 2 bases, leaving 4 bases not matched to a gene. Germline CDR1 and CDR2: SGHRS and YFSETQ. The full variable domain, completed using reference TRBV5-1 and TRBJ2-7, is KAGVTQTPRYLIKTRGQQVTLSCSPISGHRSVSWYQQTPGQGLQFLFEYFSETQRNKGNFPGRFSGRQFSNSRSEMNVSTLELGDSALYLCASNRGQGAYEQYFGPGTRLTVT.

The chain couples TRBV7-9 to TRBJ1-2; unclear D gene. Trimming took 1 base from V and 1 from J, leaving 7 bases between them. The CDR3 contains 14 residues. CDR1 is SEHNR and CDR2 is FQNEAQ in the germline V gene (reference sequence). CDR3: CASSLELSNYGYTF. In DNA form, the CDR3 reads TGTGCCAGCAGCTTAGAACTTAGTAACTATGGCTACACCTTC.

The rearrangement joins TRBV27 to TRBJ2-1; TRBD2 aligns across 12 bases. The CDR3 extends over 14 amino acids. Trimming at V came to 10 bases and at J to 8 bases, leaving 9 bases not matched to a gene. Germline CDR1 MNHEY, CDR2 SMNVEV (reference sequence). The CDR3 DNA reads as TGTGCCACCAAATCTAGCGGGGGGGCCTATGAGCAGTTCTTC. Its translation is CATKSSGGAYEQFF.

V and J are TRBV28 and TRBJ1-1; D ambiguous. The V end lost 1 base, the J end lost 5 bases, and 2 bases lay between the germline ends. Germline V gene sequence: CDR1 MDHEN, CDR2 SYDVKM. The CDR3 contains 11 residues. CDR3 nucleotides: TGTGCCAGCAGTTTATCGACTGAAGCTTTCTTT. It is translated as CASSLSTEAFF.

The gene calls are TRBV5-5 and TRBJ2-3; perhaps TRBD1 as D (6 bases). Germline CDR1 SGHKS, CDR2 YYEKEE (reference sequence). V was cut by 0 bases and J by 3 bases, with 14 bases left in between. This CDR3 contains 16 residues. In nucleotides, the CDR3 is TGTGCCAGCAGCTTGGCCCCAGGACAGCAAACAGATACGCAGTATTTT. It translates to CASSLAPGQQTDTQYF.

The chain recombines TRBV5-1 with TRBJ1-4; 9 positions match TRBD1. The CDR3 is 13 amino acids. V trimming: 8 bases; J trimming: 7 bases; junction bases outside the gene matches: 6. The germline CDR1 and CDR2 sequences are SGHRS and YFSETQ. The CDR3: CASRGTGPEKLFF. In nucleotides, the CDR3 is TGCGCCAGTCGGGGGACAGGGCCTGAAAAACTGTTTTTT.